Listed below are T cell receptor beta chains from one sample, sequenced in a study of CD8 T cells in ankylosing spondylitis. Via MiXCR, TCRdb re-called the 5' RACE reads, giving one row per CDR3 protein. The table lists 27,000 or so distinct CDR3 sequences, 6.5% to 9% of them singletons. What was sequenced was blood. Every receptor here comes from a male donor with ankylosing spondylitis or in good health (not recorded which). Each CDR3 is given with its conserved first and last residue. D genes are given only for firm matches. Clone size, where shown, is once, few, many, or a class for clones that have expanded.

J gene,V gene,clone size,D gene,CDR3 DNA,CDR3 protein
TRBJ2-1,TRBV6-7,.,TRBD1,TGTGCCAGCAGTTACGGCCGGTGGGACAGGGAGAACAATGAGCAGTTCTTC,CASSYGRWDRENNEQFF
TRBJ1-1,TRBV20-1,.,TRBD1,TGCAGTGTTAACCGGGACAGGAAAGCTTTCTTT,CSVNRDRKAFF
TRBJ2-1,TRBV10-3,few,TRBD2,TGTGCCATCAGTGAAACTGTAGCGGGAGGAAGGAATGAGCAGTTCTTC,CAISETVAGGRNEQFF
TRBJ2-2,TRBV29-1,.,TRBD1,TGCAGCGTTTTTGTCTCCGGGACAGGGGGCACCGGGGAGCTGTTTTTT,CSVFVSGTGGTGELFF
TRBJ1-2,TRBV6-2/TRBV6-3,once,TRBD1,TGTGCCAGCAGTCCCTTGACAGGGGTATATGGCTACACCTTC,CASSPLTGVYGYTF
TRBJ2-3,TRBV20-1,few,TRBD2,TGCAGTGCTAACGGACTAGCGGGAGCAGATACGCAGTATTTT,CSANGLAGADTQYF
TRBJ2-3,TRBV28,.,TRBD2,TGTGCCAGCACCCCGGGGGGACCGGGAGATACGCAGTATTTT,CASTPGGPGDTQYF
TRBJ1-1,TRBV5-6,many,TRBD1,TGTGCCAGCAGCACGGGGACAGGGTGGATGAACACTGAAGCTTTCTTT,CASSTGTGWMNTEAFF
TRBJ2-1,TRBV7-8,.,.,TGTGCCAGCAGCCCCGGGGGTAACTCCTACAATGAGCAGTTCTTC,CASSPGGNSYNEQFF
TRBJ2-1,TRBV28,few,TRBD1,TGTGCCAGCAGAGGGGGCACGGGGAATGAGCAGTTCTTC,CASRGGTGNEQFF
TRBJ2-1,TRBV7-3,.,.,TGTGCCAGCAGCTTCGGGTCACACAATGAGCAGTTCTTC,CASSFGSHNEQFF
TRBJ2-3,TRBV29-1,few,.,TGCAGCGCAGAGGGGGAGGCGACAGATACGCAGTATTTT,CSAEGEATDTQYF
TRBJ1-1,TRBV28,many,.,TGTGCCAGCAGTTCCACCGACAGGAACACTGAAGCTTTCTTT,CASSSTDRNTEAFF
TRBJ2-6,TRBV9,few,.,TGTGCCAGCAGCGTATCCTCTGGGGCCAACGTCCTGACTTTC,CASSVSSGANVLTF
TRBJ2-5,TRBV12-3/TRBV12-4,many,.,TGTGCCAGCAGTTTTAAAGGGAGCTTCCAAGAGACCCAGTACTTC,CASSFKGSFQETQYF
TRBJ2-1,TRBV15,few,TRBD2,TGTGCCACCAGCAGAGGAGGGACTAGCAATGAGCAGTTCTTC,CATSRGGTSNEQFF
TRBJ2-3,TRBV5-6,few,.,TGTGCCAGCAGCTTTTTGGATACGCAGTATTTT,CASSFLDTQYF
TRBJ1-6,TRBV28,.,TRBD1,TGTGCCAGCAGACCTGACAGGGCGAGTAGTTCACCCCTCCACTTT,CASRPDRASSSPLHF
TRBJ1-4,TRBV12-3/TRBV12-4,.,.,TGTGCCAGCAGCCCTGACAGTAATGAAAAACTGTTTTTT,CASSPDSNEKLFF
TRBJ2-4,TRBV5-1,many,TRBD2,TGCGCCAGCAGCTTAAGGCTAGCGGATAACATTCAGTACTTC,CASSLRLADNIQYF
TRBJ2-4,TRBV28,few,.,TGTGCCAGCAGCACCGGGGGTCGGGTGGGCAAAAACATTCAGTACTTC,CASSTGGRVGKNIQYF
TRBJ2-3,TRBV12-3/TRBV12-4,many,.,TGTGCCAGCAGGCGAGCCTCCTCCACAGATACGCAGTATTTT,CASRRASSTDTQYF
TRBJ2-5,TRBV27,.,TRBD2,TGTGCCAGCAGCCCCAGGACTAGGAAAGAGACCCAGTACTTC,CASSPRTRKETQYF
TRBJ2-1,TRBV27,few,.,TGTGCCAGCAGAGGACATCCCCCCTACAATGAGCAGTTCTTC,CASRGHPPYNEQFF
TRBJ2-2,TRBV7-6,many,.,TGTGCCAGCAGCTTAGAGGGGTGGAACCCGAACACCGGGGAGCTGTTTTTT,CASSLEGWNPNTGELFF
TRBJ2-2,TRBV27,many,TRBD1,TGTGCCAGCTTAAAGGGGGCCGGCGGGGAGCTGTTTTTT,CASLKGAGGELFF
TRBJ2-7,TRBV29-1,many,TRBD1,TGCAGCGTTGGGAAAGGGGGCTCAGGCGAGCAGTACTTC,CSVGKGGSGEQYF
TRBJ2-5,TRBV5-1,medium-sized,TRBD2,TGCGCCAGCAGCGTTTCGACTAGCTCAGAGACCCAGTACTTC,CASSVSTSSETQYF
TRBJ2-7,TRBV6-1,.,TRBD1,TGTGCCAGCTCCGGGACAGTAACCTACGAGCAGTACTTC,CASSGTVTYEQYF
TRBJ2-3,TRBV24-1,few,.,TGTGCCACCAGTCCCTGGGGGGATACGCAGTATTTT,CATSPWGDTQYF
TRBJ2-6,TRBV5-5,.,.,TGTGCCAGCAGCGACAGGTTTGGGGCCAACGTCCTGACTTTC,CASSDRFGANVLTF